This TCR beta chain comes out of a study of graft-versus-host responses after intestinal transplantation. Study-wide results and caveats: High graft-versus-host to host-versus-graft clonal ratios were found in allografts of patients who had graft-donor T cell macrochimerism.

The table came from immunoSEQ multiplex PCR; TCRdb's copy has only in-frame clones and leaves some out. This table has roughly 80,000 clones, around 86% appearing once. The CDR3 has 14 amino acids. Trimming shortened V by 3 bases and J by 8 bases, and 14 bases separated the two germline ends. The germline V gene has CDR1 SGHVS and CDR2 FNYEAQ. Concerning this clone: The antigen is undetermined.

The V and J genes are TRBV7-6 and TRBJ2-1, with D possibly called TRBD1 or TRBD2 (5 bases each). The sequencing used unstimulated CD8+ T cells sorted from spleen or lymph node cells, collected before transplant. The source is a human donor who was the organ donor for an intestinal transplant. CDR3 DNA sequence: TGTGCCAGCAGCTTTGGGGGAGAACCCCATGAGCAGTTCTTC. This codes for CASSFGGEPHEQFF.